This TCR beta chain was identified in a study of cytomegalovirus exposure and HLA in healthy donors. Study conclusions and caveats: About 180 TCR beta chains were listed as cytomegalovirus-associated. No immune exposure information besides CMV serostatus was available.

60 Vbeta and 13 Jbeta primers were used in PCR. TCRdb's table, derived via immunoSEQ multiplex PCR, lists solely in-frame clones and lacks some. The data hold hundreds of thousands of clones, with around 79% observed a single time. Germline V gene data show CDR1 as MRHNA and CDR2 as SNTAGT. V was pared by 3 bases and J by 2 bases, with 7 bases of the junction left unmatched. The CDR3 loop spans 17 amino acids. Unrecorded immune exposure was likely among donors, who were nominally healthy when sampled. This clone appeared once. What it recognizes is unknown. The sequence came from a man younger than 35 in good health and CMV-seronegative. The chain combines TRBV6-4 with TRBJ2-1; TRBD2 matches 10 bases. The sample consisted of PBMCs. CDR3 residues: CASSEYPSGSPYNEQFF. The CDR3 DNA reads as TGTGCCAGCAGTGAGTACCCTAGCGGGAGCCCCTACAATGAGCAGTTCTTC.